This entry features one T cell receptor beta chain sequence. This entry is derived from a study of blood T cell repertoires in COVID-19. Study summary: Sites in the United States, Italy and Spain provided acute and convalescent COVID-19 samples. T cells, B-cell-depleted T cells, or PBMCs supplied cDNA or gDNA.

Under the authors' procedure: Reference gene primer amplification gave nucleated cell count estimates. TCRdb keeps only in-frame clones here, not all; method: immunoSEQ multiplex PCR. The V and J calls and clone size are taken from that table; D and trimming were inferred from the DNA. This table has fewer than 30,000 clones, over 75% appearing once. Trimming removed 6 bases from V and 0 bases from J; junction bases left unmatched: 5. Germline V gives CDR1 MNHNY, CDR2 SVGAGI (reference sequence). This CDR3 comprises 14 residues. Material for sequencing was peripheral blood. The J gene is TRBJ2-7, the V gene TRBV6-6, with 7 bases fitting TRBD2. The sequence was obtained from a man between 65 and 79 years old with active COVID-19. CDR3 protein: CASSPGLHSYEQYF. In DNA, the CDR3 is TGTGCCAGCAGCCCGGGACTACACTCCTACGAGCAGTACTTC.